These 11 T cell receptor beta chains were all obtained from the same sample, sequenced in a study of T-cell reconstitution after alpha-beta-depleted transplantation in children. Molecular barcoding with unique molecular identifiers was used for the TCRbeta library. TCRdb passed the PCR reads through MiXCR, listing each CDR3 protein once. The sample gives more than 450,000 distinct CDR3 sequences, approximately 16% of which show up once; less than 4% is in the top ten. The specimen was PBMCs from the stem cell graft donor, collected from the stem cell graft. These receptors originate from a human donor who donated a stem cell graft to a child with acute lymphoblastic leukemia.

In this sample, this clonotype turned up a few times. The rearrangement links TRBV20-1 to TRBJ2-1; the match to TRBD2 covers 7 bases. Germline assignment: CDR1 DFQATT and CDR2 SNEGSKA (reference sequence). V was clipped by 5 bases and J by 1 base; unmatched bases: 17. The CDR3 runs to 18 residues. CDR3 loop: CSAPLLAATTWSYNEQFF. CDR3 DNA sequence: TGCAGTGCTCCTCTTCTAGCGGCTACGACATGGTCCTACAATGAGCAGTTCTTC.

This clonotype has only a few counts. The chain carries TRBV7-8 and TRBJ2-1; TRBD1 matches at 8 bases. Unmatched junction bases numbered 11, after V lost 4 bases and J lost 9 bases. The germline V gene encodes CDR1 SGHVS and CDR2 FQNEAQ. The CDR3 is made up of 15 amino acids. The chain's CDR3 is CASSSRGDRFSEQFF. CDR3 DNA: TGTGCCAGCAGCTCAAGGGGGGACAGGTTCAGTGAGCAGTTCTTC.

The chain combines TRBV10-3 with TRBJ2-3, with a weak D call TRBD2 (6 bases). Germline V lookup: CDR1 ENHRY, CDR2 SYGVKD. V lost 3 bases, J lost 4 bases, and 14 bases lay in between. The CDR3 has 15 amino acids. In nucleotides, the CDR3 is TGTGCCATCAGTGACTGGGAGGTGGAAGCAGATACGCAGTATTTT. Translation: CAISDWEVEADTQYF.

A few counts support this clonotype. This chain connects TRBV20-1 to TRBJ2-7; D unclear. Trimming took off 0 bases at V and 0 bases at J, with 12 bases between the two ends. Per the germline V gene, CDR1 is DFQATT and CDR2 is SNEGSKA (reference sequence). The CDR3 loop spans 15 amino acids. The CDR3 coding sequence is TGCAGTGCTAGAGATAAGGGCCGGAGCTCCTACGAGCAGTACTTC. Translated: CSARDKGRSSYEQYF.

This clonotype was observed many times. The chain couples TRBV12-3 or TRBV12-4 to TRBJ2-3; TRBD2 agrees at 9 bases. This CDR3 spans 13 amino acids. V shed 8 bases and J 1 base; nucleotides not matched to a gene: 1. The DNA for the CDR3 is TGTGCCAGCTTAGCGGGAGGCACAGATACGCAGTATTTT. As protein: CASLAGGTDTQYF.

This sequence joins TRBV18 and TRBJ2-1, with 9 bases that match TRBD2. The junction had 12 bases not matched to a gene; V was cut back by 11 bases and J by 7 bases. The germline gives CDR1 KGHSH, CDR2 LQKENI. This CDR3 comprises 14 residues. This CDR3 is CAEQTAGGPNEQFF. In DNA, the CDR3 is TGTGCCGAACAGACCGCGGGAGGGCCGAATGAGCAGTTCTTC.

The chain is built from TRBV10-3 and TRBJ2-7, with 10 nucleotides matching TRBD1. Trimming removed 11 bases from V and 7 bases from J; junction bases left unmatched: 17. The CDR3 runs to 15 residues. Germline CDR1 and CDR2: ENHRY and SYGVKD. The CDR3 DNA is TGTGCCGCCTCTCGGGACAGGGGATTACCCAAGGAGCAGTACTTC. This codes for CAASRDRGLPKEQYF.

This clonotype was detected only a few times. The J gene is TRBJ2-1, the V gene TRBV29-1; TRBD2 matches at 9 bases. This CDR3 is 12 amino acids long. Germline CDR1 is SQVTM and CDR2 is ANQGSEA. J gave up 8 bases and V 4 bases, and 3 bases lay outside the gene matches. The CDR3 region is CSVVSGGHEQFF. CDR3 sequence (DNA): TGCAGCGTTGTTAGCGGGGGCCATGAGCAGTTCTTC.

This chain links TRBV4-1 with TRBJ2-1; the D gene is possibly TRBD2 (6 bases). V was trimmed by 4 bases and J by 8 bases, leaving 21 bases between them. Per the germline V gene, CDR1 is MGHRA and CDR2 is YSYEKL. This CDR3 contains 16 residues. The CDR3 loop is CASSPSPVAWGDEQFF. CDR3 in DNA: TGCGCCAGCAGCCCTAGCCCTGTGGCGTGGGGGGATGAGCAGTTCTTC.

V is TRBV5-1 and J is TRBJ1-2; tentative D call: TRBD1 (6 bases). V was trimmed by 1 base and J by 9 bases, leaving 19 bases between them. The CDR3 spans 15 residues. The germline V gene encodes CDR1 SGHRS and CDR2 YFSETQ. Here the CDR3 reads CASSLSLTGIRSYTF. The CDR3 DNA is TGCGCCAGCAGCTTGTCCCTAACAGGGATTAGAAGCTACACCTTC.

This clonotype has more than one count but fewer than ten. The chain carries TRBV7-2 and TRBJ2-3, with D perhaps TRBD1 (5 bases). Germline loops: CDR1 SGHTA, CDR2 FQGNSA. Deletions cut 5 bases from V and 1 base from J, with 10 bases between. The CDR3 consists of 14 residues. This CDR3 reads CASSQTRGTDTQYF. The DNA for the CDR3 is TGTGCCAGCAGCCAAACCAGGGGCACAGATACGCAGTATTTT.